Shown below are 27 T cell receptor beta chains from a single sample sequenced in a study of T cells expressing NK-cell markers. Following a re-call of the 5' RACE reads, TCRdb has one entry per CDR3 protein and lacks DNA. This sample contains approximately 380,000 distinct CDR3 sequences. Material for sequencing was blood T cells: a sorted CD56 or NKG2C T cell subset, CD4+ or CD8+ T cells, or bulk PBMC T cells (not recorded which). The receptors stem from a man aged 18 to 69 in good health.

V and J are TRBV27 and TRBJ2-5; without DNA, the TCRdb call of TRBD2 cannot be checked. The germline V gene encodes CDR1 MNHEY and CDR2 SMNVEV (reference sequence). This CDR3 has 16 amino acids. The CDR3 loop reads CASSPWTSGYQETQYF.

The rearrangement links TRBV5-8 to TRBJ2-7; TCRdb picks TRBD2, but there is no DNA to check that call. CDR1 is SGHTS and CDR2 is YDEGEE in the germline V gene. The CDR3 has 17 amino acids. The chain's CDR3 is CASSLPPTAGYSYEQYF. Complete variable domain (other parts from reference TRBV5-8 and TRBJ2-7): EAGVTQSPTHLIKTRGQQATLRCSPISGHTSVYWYQQALGLGLQFLLWYDEGEERNRGNFPPRFSGRQFPNYSSELNVNALELEDSALYLCASSLPPTAGYSYEQYFGPGTRLTVT.

This chain uses TRBV18 with TRBJ2-7; TCRdb picks TRBD1, but there is no DNA to check that call. Germline CDR1 is KGHSH and CDR2 is LQKENI. The CDR3 is 12 residues long. CDR3 amino acids: CASSPRDSEQYF.

This chain joins TRBV18 and TRBJ2-7. The CDR3 runs to 13 residues. Germline CDR1 reads KGHSH; CDR2 reads LQKENI. The chain's CDR3 is CASSPRTEAEQYF.

CDR3 sequence reads: CASRLLAGGNNEQFF. This chain connects TRBV19 to TRBJ2-1; TCRdb outputs TRBD2, but without DNA this stays unchecked. The germline CDR1 and CDR2 sequences are LNHDA and SQIVND (reference sequence). This CDR3 comprises 15 residues.

The V call is TRBV20-1, the J call TRBJ1-4; TCRdb's D call of TRBD1 is untestable without DNA. Germline loops: CDR1 DFQATT, CDR2 SNEGSKA (reference sequence). The CDR3 consists of 13 residues. CDR3 in amino acids: CSARVQGVEKLFF.

The rearrangement joins TRBV7-6 to TRBJ1-4. The V gene's germline CDR1 is SGHVS and CDR2 FNYEAQ. The CDR3 sequence is 13 residues long. CDR3 protein: CASSPNGGLKLFF.

The chain has TRBV7-2 and TRBJ2-3; the D call of TRBD2 rests on TCRdb alone, since no DNA is present to check it. The CDR3 runs to 16 residues. The V gene's germline CDR1 is SGHTA and CDR2 FQGNSA. CDR3 residues: CASSGTLAGGRDTQYF.

The chain recombines TRBV4-1 with TRBJ2-7; with no DNA, the TCRdb D assignment of TRBD1 cannot be verified. CDR1 is MGHRA, CDR2 YSYEKL, per germline. The CDR3 consists of 14 residues. CDR3 in amino acids: CASSRSPVSEEQYF.

The rearrangement joins TRBV6-1 to TRBJ2-7; the TRBD1 assignment by TCRdb is unverifiable without DNA. This CDR3 is built from 14 residues. The germline V gene has CDR1 MNHNS and CDR2 SASEGT. CDR3 protein: CASSETRQTYEQYF.

The gene calls are TRBV5-1 and TRBJ2-2; the D call from TCRdb, TRBD1, cannot be confirmed without DNA. The germline V gene has CDR1 SGHRS and CDR2 YFSETQ. CDR3 length equals 18 residues. The CDR3 sequence: CASSLSYYRDRDTGELFF.

The chain carries TRBV6-1 and TRBJ2-2; TCRdb returns TRBD2, unconfirmable since there is no DNA. The CDR3 covers 14 residues. Germline loops: CDR1 MNHNS, CDR2 SASEGT. This CDR3 is CASGRGDDTGELFF.

The rearrangement joins TRBV5-4 to TRBJ1-1; TCRdb selects TRBD1, and the lack of DNA leaves this call unchecked. Germline V gives CDR1 SGHNT, CDR2 YYREEE (reference sequence). CDR3 size: 13 residues. The CDR3 protein is CASSLEPGQGDFF. Full variable domain (rest looked up from reference TRBV5-4 and TRBJ1-1): ETGVTQSPTHLIKTRGQQVTLRCSSQSGHNTVSWYQQALGQGPQFIFQYYREEENGRGNFPPRFSGLQFPNYSSELNVNALELDDSALYLCASSLEPGQGDFFGQGTRLTVV.

This sequence joins TRBV20-1 and TRBJ1-2. Germline V gene lookup returns CDR1 DFQATT and CDR2 SNEGSKA (reference sequence). The CDR3 covers 13 residues. The CDR3: CSATKSFGGGYTF.

The gene calls are TRBV5-1 and TRBJ1-3. CDR1 is SGHRS, CDR2 YFSETQ, per germline. This CDR3 contains 17 residues. CDR3 sequence reads: CASSFTASGAGGNTIYF.

The V call is TRBV7-9, the J call TRBJ2-3; the D gene TCRdb calls, TRBD1, cannot be checked with no DNA. The CDR3 consists of 13 residues. Germline V gene lookup returns CDR1 SEHNR and CDR2 FQNEAQ (reference sequence). The CDR3 here is CASELQNPGTQYF.

CDR3 residues: CASSLSYAGTTEAFF. The rearrangement joins TRBV16 to TRBJ1-1. The CDR3 has 15 residues. CDR1 is KGHSY, CDR2 FQNENV, per germline.

The chain carries TRBV27 and TRBJ1-1; TCRdb names TRBD1, which stays unverified in the absence of DNA. This CDR3 has 19 amino acids. The germline gives CDR1 MNHEY, CDR2 SMNVEV (reference sequence). CDR3 sequence reads: CASSLSSFGTGVEYTEAFF.

The V call is TRBV13, the J call TRBJ2-3; the TCRdb call, TRBD2, lacks DNA for checking. The CDR3 consists of 17 residues. The germline V gene has CDR1 PRHDT and CDR2 FYEKMQ (reference sequence). The CDR3 region is CASSLGRRGSSTDTQYF. Together with reference TRBV13 and TRBJ2-3, the CDR3 gives the full variable domain: AAGVIQSPRHLIKEKRETATLKCYPIPRHDTVYWYQQGPGQDPQFLISFYEKMQSDKGSIPDRFSAQQFSDYHSELNMSSLELGDSALYFCASSLGRRGSSTDTQYFGPGTRLTVL.

The chain carries TRBV6-1 and TRBJ1-2; TCRdb's assignment of TRBD1 cannot be checked, as there is no DNA. CDR3 size: 15 residues. Germline V CDR1 and CDR2: MNHNS, SASEGT. CDR3 residues: CASSEAQGRHNGYTF.

The chain couples TRBV4-2 to TRBJ2-3; TCRdb's D call, TRBD2, is unchecked because there is no DNA. The V gene's germline CDR1 is LGHNA and CDR2 YNFKEQ. This CDR3 has 17 amino acids. The CDR3 sequence is CASSIGELGSGTDTQYF.

The rearrangement uses TRBV7-2 and TRBJ1-1; TCRdb indicates TRBD1, and absent DNA this call remains unverified. Germline CDR1 SGHTA, CDR2 FQGNSA. This CDR3 comprises 19 residues. The CDR3 sequence is CASSFAAPGRFFLNTEAFF.

The V call is TRBV3-1, the J call TRBJ2-3; TCRdb reports TRBD2, a call that lacks DNA to check it against. Germline CDR1 and CDR2: LGHDT and YNNKEL (reference sequence). There are 12 residues in the CDR3. CDR3 loop: CASSQRDLAQYF.

The CDR3 region is CASGTGGTTAGGEQYF. V usage is TRBV5-1 and J usage is TRBJ2-7; TCRdb selects TRBD2, and the lack of DNA leaves this call unchecked. Germline CDR1 SGHRS, CDR2 YFSETQ. The CDR3 consists of 16 residues.

The chain links TRBV6-5 to TRBJ2-3; TCRdb's D call of TRBD2 is untestable without DNA. Looked up from germline, CDR1 is MNHEY and CDR2 is SVGAGI. The CDR3 spans 18 residues. CDR3 sequence reads: CASSYSYGGLAGEDTQYF.

The CDR3 sequence is CASSQKPGATQYF. The rearrangement uses TRBV3-1 and TRBJ2-5; the D gene TCRdb calls, TRBD1, cannot be checked with no DNA. Germline CDR1 and CDR2: LGHDT and YNNKEL (reference sequence). The CDR3 contains 13 residues.

This sequence joins TRBV11-2 and TRBJ2-1; TCRdb's D call, TRBD1, is unchecked because there is no DNA. CDR1 and CDR2 from the germline V gene are SGHAT and FQNNGV. The CDR3 sequence is 15 residues long. CDR3 protein: CATRPRPASYNEQFF.